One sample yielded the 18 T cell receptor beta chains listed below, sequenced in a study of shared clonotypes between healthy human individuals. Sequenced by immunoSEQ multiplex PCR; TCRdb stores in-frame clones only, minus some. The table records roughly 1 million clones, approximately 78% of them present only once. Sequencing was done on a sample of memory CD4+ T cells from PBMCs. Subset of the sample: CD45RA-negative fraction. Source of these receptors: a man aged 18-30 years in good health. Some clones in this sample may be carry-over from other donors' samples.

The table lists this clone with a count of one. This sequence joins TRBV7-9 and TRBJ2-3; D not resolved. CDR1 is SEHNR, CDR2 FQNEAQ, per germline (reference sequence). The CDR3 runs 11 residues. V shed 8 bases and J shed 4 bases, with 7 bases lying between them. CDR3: CASGPSDTQYF. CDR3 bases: TGTGCCAGCGGTCCCTCAGATACGCAGTATTTT.

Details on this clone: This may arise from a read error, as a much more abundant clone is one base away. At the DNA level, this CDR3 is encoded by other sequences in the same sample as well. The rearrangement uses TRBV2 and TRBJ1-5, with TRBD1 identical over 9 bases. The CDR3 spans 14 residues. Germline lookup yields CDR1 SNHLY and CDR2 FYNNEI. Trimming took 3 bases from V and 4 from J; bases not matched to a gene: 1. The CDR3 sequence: CASSETGGNQPQHF. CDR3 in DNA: TGTGCCAGCAGTGAGACAGGGGGGAATCAGCCCCAGCATTTT.

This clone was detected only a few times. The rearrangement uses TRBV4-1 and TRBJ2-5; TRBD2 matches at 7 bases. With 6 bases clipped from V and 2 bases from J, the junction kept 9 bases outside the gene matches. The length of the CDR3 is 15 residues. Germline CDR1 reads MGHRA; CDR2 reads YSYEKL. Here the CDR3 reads CASSLQTGGQETQYF. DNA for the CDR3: TGCGCCAGCAGTCTACAGACGGGAGGACAAGAGACCCAGTACTTC.

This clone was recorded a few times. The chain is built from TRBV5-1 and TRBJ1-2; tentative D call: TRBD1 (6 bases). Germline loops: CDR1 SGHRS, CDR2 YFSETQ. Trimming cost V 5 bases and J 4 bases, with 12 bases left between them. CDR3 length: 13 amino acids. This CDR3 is CASREDSFYGYTF. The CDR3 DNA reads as TGCGCCAGCAGGGAGGACAGTTTCTATGGCTACACCTTC.

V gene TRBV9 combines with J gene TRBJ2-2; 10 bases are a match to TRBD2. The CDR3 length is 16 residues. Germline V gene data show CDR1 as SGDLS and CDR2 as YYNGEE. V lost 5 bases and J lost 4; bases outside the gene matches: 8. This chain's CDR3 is CASSRSSGSGTGELFF. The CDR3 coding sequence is TGTGCCAGCAGTCGCTCTAGCGGGAGCGGCACCGGGGAGCTGTTTTTT.

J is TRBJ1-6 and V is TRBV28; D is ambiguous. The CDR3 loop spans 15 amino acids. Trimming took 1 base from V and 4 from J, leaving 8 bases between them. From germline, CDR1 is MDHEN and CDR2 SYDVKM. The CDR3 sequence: CASSLSRQYNSPLHF. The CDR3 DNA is TGTGCCAGCAGTTTATCCCGCCAGTATAATTCACCCCTCCACTTT.

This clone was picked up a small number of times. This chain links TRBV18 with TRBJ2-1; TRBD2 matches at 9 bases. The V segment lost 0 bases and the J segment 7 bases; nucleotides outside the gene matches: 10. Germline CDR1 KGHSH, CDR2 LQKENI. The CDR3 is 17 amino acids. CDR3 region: CASSPPRREGRENEQFF. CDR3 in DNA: TGTGCCAGCTCACCACCGAGGCGGGAGGGCCGGGAGAATGAGCAGTTCTTC.

CDR3 nucleotide sequence: TGTGCCAGCAGCTTCCCTATTATAGTCACCGGGGAGCTGTTTTTT. It translates to CASSFPIIVTGELFF. The V gene is TRBV11-2, the J gene TRBJ2-2; D ambiguous. This CDR3 comprises 15 residues. Trimming took 3 bases from V and 4 from J, leaving 12 bases between them. Germline CDR1 is SGHAT and CDR2 is FQNNGV.

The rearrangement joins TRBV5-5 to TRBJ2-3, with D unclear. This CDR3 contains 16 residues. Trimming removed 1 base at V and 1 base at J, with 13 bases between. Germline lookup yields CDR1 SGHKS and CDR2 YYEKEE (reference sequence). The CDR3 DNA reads TGTGCCAGCAGCTTGTTGGCCAAATCGGGCACAGATACGCAGTATTTT. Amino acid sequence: CASSLLAKSGTDTQYF. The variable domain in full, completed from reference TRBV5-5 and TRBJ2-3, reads DAGVTQSPTHLIKTRGQQVTLRCSPISGHKSVSWYQQVLGQGPQFIFQYYEKEERGRGNFPDRFSARQFPNYSSELNVNALLLGDSALYLCASSLLAKSGTDTQYFGPGTRLTVL.

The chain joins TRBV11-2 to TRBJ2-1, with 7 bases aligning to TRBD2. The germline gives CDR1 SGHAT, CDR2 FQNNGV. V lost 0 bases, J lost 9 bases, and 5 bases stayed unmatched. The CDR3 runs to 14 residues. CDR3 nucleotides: TGTGCCAGCAGCTTAGATGGCGGGGGTGCTGAGCAGTTCTTC. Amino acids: CASSLDGGGAEQFF.

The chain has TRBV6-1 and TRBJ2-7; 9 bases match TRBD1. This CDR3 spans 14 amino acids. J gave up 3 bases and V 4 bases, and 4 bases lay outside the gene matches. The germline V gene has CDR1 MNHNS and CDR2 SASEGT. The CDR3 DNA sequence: TGTGCCAGCAGTGGAACAGGGGGCCTCTACGAGCAGTACTTC. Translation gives CASSGTGGLYEQYF.

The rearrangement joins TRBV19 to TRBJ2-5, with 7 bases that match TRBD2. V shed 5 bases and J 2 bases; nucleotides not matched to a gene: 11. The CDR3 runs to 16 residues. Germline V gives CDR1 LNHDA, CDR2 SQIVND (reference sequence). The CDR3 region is CASSDLAGEGQETQYF. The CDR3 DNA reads TGTGCCAGTAGTGATCTCGCGGGAGAGGGGCAAGAGACCCAGTACTTC.

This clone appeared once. CDR3 region: CASSPPRQGGKNIQYF. In nucleotides, the CDR3 is TGTGCCAGCAGCCCCCCGCGTCAGGGAGGGAAAAACATTCAGTACTTC. The chain recombines TRBV7-2 with TRBJ2-4; 7 bases line up with TRBD2. This CDR3 comprises 16 residues. Germline V gene lookup returns CDR1 SGHTA and CDR2 FQGNSA. V dropped 5 bases and J dropped 4; count of bases not matched to a gene: 11.

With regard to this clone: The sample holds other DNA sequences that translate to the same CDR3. Here the CDR3 DNA reads TGTGCCAGCAGTTACTCGAGAGGGCGGGGGCAAGAGACCCAGTACTTC. Its protein is CASSYSRGRGQETQYF. The chain combines TRBV6-5 with TRBJ2-5; 7 bases line up with TRBD2. From germline, CDR1 is MNHEY and CDR2 SVGAGI. V was clipped by 0 bases and J by 2 bases; unmatched bases: 6. The CDR3 covers 16 residues.

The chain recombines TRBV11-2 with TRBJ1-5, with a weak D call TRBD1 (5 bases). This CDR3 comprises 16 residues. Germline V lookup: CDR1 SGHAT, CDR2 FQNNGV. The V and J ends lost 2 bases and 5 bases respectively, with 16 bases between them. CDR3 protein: CASSLSAQGRHQPQHF. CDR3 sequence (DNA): TGTGCCAGCAGCTTAAGCGCCCAGGGCAGGCATCAGCCCCAGCATTTT.

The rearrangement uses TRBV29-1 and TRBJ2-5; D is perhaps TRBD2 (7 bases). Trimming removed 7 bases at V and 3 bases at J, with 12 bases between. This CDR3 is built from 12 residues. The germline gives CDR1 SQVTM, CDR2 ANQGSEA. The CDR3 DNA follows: TGCAGCGCTAAGGGGGGGGAAGAGACCCAGTACTTC. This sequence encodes CSAKGGEETQYF.

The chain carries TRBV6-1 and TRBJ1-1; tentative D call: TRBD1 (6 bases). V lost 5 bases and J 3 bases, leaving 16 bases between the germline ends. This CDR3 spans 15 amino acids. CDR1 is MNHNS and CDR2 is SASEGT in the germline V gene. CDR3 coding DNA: TGTGCCAGCAGTCCCGGGACACTGGGGGACACTGAAGCTTTCTTT. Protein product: CASSPGTLGDTEAFF.

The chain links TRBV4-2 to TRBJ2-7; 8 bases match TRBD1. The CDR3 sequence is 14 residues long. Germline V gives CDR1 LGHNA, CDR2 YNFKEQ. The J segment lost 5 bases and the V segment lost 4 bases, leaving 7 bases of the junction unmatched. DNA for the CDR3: TGTGCCAGCAGCCGGACGCAGGGGGCCCACGAGCAGTACTTC. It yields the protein CASSRTQGAHEQYF.